This T cell receptor (beta chain) came from a study of beta chain features in type 1 diabetes (dated by TCRdb to the late 2010s). Notes on the research overall: Patients and healthy donors did not differ in mean age, gender distribution, total cell number or subset yield. Across all samples, approximately 100 million sorted cells were examined, and cell number per subset correlated strongly with RNA yield. In the study, TCRB repertoires of sorted circulating CD4+ T cell subsets from recently diagnosed type 1 diabetes patients were compared with those of matched healthy donors. Whereas all 30 or so donors provided naive and central memory subsets, regulatory and stem cell-like memory subsets were isolated from just 8 patients and roughly eight healthy donors. The paper as a whole reports these results and caveats: Type 1 diabetes patients showed a moderate but significant shortening of TCRB CDR3 length in all four CD4+ subsets. PCR may preferentially amplify shorter templates, but because patient and control samples were amplified and corrected together, any resulting skew would affect both groups equally. Because small numbers of individuals were included in the HLA sub-analyses, any influence of HLA type on TCRB rearrangement was left unresolved. Because cDNA was sequenced instead of genomic DNA, highly expressing activated cells could be over-represented, though the groups showed no difference in activation or CD3 levels. Naive, central memory and regulatory TCRB repertoires appeared more similar among patients than among healthy donors. Fewer insertions and more nucleotide deletions at VDJ recombination sites were observed in patients with type 1 diabetes, implying thymic rearrangement abnormalities.

The entire amount of isolated RNA was reverse transcribed using the High Capacity cDNA Reverse Transcription Kit, so the sequenced TCRB transcripts were expressed ones. Deep immunoSEQ sequencing was applied to naive, central memory and regulatory T cell samples, giving an average of roughly 3.6 million total reads per sample. Sorted cells were lysed in RLT buffer, and RNA was extracted using DNase-treated RNeasy Micro or Mini kits according to cell number. To prevent cross-contamination, each cell subset was processed individually, whereas patient and healthy donor samples were processed jointly. TCRB sequences were amplified from cDNA with the immunoSEQ multiplex PCR, producing 87-bp fragments spanning the CDR3 region. Sequencing of the amplicons was performed on the Illumina HiSeq platform. On the study's bioinformatics: PCR bias was computationally corrected using synthetic template baselines, reads within Hamming distance 2 were collapsed, and singletons that could not be merged were discarded. Reads were aligned to IMGT to assign V, D and J genes, CDR3 length, and insertions or deletions at six rearrangement sites. Clonotype counts were normalized to sorted cell number within each subset before computing true diversity and Gini coefficients with the tcR R package. Repertoire sharing was quantified using the overlap coefficient calculated on TCRB nucleotide sequences. As a proxy for the pre-selection repertoire, out-of-frame TCRB sequences from naive cells were analyzed. TCRdb limited this immuneACCESS table to in-frame rearrangements with V and J called. A share of clones is missing; checked studies link under half to unresolved V genes, and the rest is unexplained. V and J calls and clone size come straight from that table; D and trimming were deduced from the DNA. A total of 200,000 to 250,000 clones appear in this sample, over 8.5% of them only once. 0.03% to 0.035% of the sample comes from the top ten.

Remarks on this clone: Its antigen is still unknown. Base qualities are not at hand, and no much larger clone is one base apart.

From each donor, a single peripheral blood sample of approximately 120 mL on average was drawn into heparinised tubes. A BD FACSAria II and a panel including CD45RO, CCR7, CD25, CD127, CD95 and CD27 were used to sort naive, central memory, regulatory and stem cell-like memory CD4+ T cells. A purity above 95% was achieved for all sorted populations. PBMCs were isolated right away by Lymphoprep density gradient centrifugation and were stained directly, without culture. So that batch effects would be minimized, each experiment stained and sorted samples in pairs, pairing one healthy donor with one patient. V was cut back by 5 bases and J by 0 bases, leaving a gap of 16 bases between them. From the germline V gene (reference sequence), CDR1 is SGHNT and CDR2 is YYREEE. Inclusive of the bounding cysteine and phenylalanine, the CDR3 is 16 residues long. The only DNA kept is the CDR3, 48 bases in frame from the first base.

Material for sequencing was naive CD4+ T cells from blood. This specimen's cell subset or site label, interpreted: true naive CD4+ T cells. The sequence was obtained from a woman aged 18-35 years in good health. Here the chain combines TRBV5-4 and TRBJ2-3, with a weak D call of TRBD2 (6 bases match). The CDR3 has the sequence CASRRWAGPSTDTQYF. The DNA is as follows: TGTGCCAGCAGACGTTGGGCGGGGCCGAGCACAGATACGCAGTATTTT.